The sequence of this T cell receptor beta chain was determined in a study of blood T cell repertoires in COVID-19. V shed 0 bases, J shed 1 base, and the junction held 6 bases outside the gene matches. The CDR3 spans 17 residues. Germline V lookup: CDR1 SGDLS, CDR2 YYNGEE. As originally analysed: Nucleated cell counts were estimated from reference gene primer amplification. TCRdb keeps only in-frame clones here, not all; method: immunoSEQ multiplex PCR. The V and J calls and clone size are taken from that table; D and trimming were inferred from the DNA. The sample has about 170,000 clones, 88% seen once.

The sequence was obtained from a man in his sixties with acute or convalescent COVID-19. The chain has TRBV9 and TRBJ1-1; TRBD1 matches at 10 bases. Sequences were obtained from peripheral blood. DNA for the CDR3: TGTGCCAGCAGCGTAGGGGACAGGGGATACGGGAACACTGAAGCTTTCTTT. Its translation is CASSVGDRGYGNTEAFF.